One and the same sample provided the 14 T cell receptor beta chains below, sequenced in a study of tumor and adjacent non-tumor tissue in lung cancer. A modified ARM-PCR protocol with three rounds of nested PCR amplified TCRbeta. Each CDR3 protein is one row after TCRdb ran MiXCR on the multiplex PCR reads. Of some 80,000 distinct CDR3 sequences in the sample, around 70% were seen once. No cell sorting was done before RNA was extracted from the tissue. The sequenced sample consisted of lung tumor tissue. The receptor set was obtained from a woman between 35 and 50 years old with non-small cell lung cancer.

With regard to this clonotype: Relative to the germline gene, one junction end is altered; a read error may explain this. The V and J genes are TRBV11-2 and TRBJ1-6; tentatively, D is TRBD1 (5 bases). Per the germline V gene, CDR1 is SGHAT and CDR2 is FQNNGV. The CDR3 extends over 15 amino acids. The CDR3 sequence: CTSSLASGNNSPLRF. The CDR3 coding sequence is TGTACCAGCAGCTTAGCCTCAGGGAATAATTCACCCCTCCGCTTT.

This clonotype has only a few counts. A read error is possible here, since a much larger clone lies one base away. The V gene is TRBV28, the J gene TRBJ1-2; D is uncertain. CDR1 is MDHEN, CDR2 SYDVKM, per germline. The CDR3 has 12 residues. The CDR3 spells CASLRVNYGYIF. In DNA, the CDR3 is TGTGCCAGCCTGAGGGTGAACTATGGCTACATCTTC.

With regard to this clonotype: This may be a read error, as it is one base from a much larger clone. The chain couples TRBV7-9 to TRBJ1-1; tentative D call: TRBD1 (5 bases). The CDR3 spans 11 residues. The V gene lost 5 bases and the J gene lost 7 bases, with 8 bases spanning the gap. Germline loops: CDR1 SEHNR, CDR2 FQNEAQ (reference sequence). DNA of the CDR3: TGTGCCAGCAGCGGGACCCATGAAGCTTTCTTT. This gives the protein CASSGTHEAFF.

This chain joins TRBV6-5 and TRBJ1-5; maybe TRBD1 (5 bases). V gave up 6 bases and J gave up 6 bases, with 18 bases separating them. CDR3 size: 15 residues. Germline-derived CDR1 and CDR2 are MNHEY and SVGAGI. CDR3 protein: CASRKIQGVGQPQHF. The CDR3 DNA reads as TGTGCCAGCAGGAAAATACAAGGGGTGGGTCAGCCCCAGCATTTT.

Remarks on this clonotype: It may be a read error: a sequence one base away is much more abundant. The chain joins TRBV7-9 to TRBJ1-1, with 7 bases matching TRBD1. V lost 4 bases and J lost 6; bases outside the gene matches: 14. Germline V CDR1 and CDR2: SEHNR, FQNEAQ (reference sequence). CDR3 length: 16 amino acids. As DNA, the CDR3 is TGTGCCAGCAGCTCTACGTCGACAGGGAGATGGTCTGAAGCTTTCTTT. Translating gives CASSSTSTGRWSEAFF.

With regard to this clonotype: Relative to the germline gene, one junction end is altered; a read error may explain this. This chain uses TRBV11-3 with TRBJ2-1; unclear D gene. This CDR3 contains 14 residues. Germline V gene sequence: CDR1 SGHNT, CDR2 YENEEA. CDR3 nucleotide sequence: TGTGCCAGCAGTGAAGACTGGTTCTACCATGAGCAGTTCTTC. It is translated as CASSEDWFYHEQFF.

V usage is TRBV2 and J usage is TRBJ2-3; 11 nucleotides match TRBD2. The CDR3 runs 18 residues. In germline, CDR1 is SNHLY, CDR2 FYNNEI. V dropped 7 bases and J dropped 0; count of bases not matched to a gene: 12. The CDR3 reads CASMGRTSGLTSTDTQYF. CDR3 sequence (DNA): TGTGCCAGCATGGGGCGGACTAGCGGGCTTACTAGCACAGATACGCAGTATTTT.

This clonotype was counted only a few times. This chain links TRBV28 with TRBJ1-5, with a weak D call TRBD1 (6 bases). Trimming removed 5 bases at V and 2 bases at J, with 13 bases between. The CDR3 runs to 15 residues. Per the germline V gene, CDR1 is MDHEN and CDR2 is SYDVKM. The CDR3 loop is CASSRGGGGNQPQHF. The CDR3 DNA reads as TGTGCCAGCAGTAGGGGAGGGGGAGGCAATCAGCCCCAGCATTTT.

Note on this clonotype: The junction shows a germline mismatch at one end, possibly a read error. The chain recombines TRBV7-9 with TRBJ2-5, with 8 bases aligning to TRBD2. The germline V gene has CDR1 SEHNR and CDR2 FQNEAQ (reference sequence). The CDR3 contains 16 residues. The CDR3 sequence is CASSLSSGGLGEIQYF. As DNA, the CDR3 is TGTGCCAGCAGCTTATCCAGCGGGGGTTTGGGTGAGATCCAGTACTTC.

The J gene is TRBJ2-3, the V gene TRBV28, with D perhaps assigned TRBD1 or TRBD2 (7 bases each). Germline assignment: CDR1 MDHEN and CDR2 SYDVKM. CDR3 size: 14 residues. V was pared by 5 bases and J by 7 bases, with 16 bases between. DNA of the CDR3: TGTGCCAGCAGTAAGGGGGGGACAGCGTATACGCAGTATTTT. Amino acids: CASSKGGTAYTQYF.

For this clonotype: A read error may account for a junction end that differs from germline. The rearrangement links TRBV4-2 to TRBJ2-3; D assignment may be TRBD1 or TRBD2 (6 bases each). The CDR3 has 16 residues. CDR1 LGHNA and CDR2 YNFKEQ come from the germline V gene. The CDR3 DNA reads TGTGCCAGCTGCCAAGCTACGGGGGCCCTCACAGATACGCTGTATTTC. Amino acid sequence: CASCQATGALTDTLYF.

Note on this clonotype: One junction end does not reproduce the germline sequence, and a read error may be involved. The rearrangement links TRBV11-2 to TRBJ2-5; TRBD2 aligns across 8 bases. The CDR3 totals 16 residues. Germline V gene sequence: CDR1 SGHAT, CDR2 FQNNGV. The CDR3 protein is CASSSPGGGIQETQHF. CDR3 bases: TGTGCCAGCAGCTCCCCGGGCGGGGGGATACAAGAGACTCAGCACTTC.

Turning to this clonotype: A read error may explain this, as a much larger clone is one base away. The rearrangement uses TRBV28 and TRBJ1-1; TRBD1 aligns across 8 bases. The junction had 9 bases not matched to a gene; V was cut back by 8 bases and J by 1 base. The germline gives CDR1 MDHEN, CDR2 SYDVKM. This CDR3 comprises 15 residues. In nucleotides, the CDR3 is TGTGCCAGCGGTCCAGGGGGCACAGGGAACACTGAAGCTTTCTTT. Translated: CASGPGGTGNTEAFF.

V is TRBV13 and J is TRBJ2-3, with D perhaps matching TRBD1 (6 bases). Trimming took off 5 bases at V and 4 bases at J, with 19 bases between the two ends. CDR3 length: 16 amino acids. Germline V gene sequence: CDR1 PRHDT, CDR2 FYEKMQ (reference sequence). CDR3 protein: CASSTWTAETSDTQYF. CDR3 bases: TGTGCCAGCAGCACGTGGACAGCGGAGACATCAGATACGCAGTATTTT.